The T cell receptor (beta chain) under discussion was sequenced for a study of neoadjuvant anti-PD-1 for oral cavity cancer. The time point denotes: after neoadjuvant nivolumab, at surgical resection. Stage II-IVA oral cavity squamous cell carcinoma was new and untreated by systemic or radiation therapy. Germline CDR1 and CDR2: SGHVS and FQNEAQ. The CDR3 consists of 14 residues. Trimming removed 2 bases from V and 9 bases from J; junction bases left unmatched: 5. General observations from the study: Post-treatment tumors with larger preexisting clones showed more shrinkage. Only a few patients per response group were TCR-analyzed; validation needed. Higher pretreatment blood Treg/Th17 ratios correlated with higher pretreatment blood and lower post-treatment tumor TCRbeta clonality.

This clone has a handful of counts. Antigen unknown. Sequenced by immunoSEQ multiplex PCR; TCRdb stores in-frame clones only, minus some. The table includes about 24,000 clones, 26% detected once. Here the sequenced sample was tumor tissue, taken after nivolumab (anti-PD-1) treatment. This chain uses TRBV7-8 with TRBJ2-7; 12 nucleotides match TRBD2. The receptor was isolated from a person between 40 and 79 years old with oral cavity squamous cell carcinoma. This chain's CDR3 is CASSLLLAGGSQYF. The DNA of the CDR3 is TGTGCCAGCAGCTTATTGCTAGCGGGAGGGTCGCAGTACTTC.